This T cell receptor beta chain emerged from a study of shared clonotypes between healthy human individuals. Study as a whole: A few men and a couple of women, aged 18 to 49, were donors.

As regards this clone: Its antigen remains unidentified.

Study findings and constraints: A limitation of the genetic and exposure-history diversity represented arose from few donors.

The donors, healthy adults who were HIV-negative, had experienced no recent acute infections or vaccinations. CD4+ cells were split into CD45RA+ naive and CD45RA-negative memory subsets. V lost 4 bases and J lost 0, with 10 bases in between. This CDR3 has 16 residues. Per the germline V gene, CDR1 is MNHEY and CDR2 is SVGAGI. Libraries were prepared by immunoSEQ multiplex PCR; TCRdb keeps only in-frame clonotypes and omits some of them. The sample lists 950,000 to 1,300,000 clones; 70% to 80% were seen once. J is TRBJ2-6 and V is TRBV6-5; D perhaps matches TRBD2 (5 bases). The receptor's source is a man aged 18 to 30 in good health. Specimen: memory CD4+ T cells sorted from blood. Subset meaning: CD45RA-negative fraction. The CDR3 coding sequence is TGTGCCAGCAGTTCGGGGTTTAGCTCTGGGGCCAACGTCCTGACTTTC. Its protein is CASSSGFSSGANVLTF.